Listed below are T cell receptor beta chains from one sample, sequenced in a study of Ad26.COV2.S vaccination and SARS-CoV-2 variants. Method: immunoSEQ multiplex PCR; TCRdb's copy keeps in-frame clones and lacks some. The sample has roughly 450,000 clones; approximately 92% are singletons. This specimen consisted of peripheral blood, obtained in a trial of Ad26.COV2.S vaccine versus placebo. These receptor sequences come from a person between 18 and 60 years old who received the Ad26.COV2.S COVID-19 vaccine or a placebo. The CDR3 runs from the conserved cysteine through the conserved F or W. Fields, in order: V gene, clone size, D gene, J gene, CDR3 DNA, CDR3 protein. D genes are given only for firm matches. Clone size is stated in some rows and not others, as once, few, many or a class when expanded.

V: TRBV30
size: few
D: -
J: TRBJ2-7
DNA: TGTGCCTGGAGTGTATATGAGGGTTACGAGCAGTACTTC
CDR3: CAWSVYEGYEQYF

V: TRBV11-3
size: -
D: -
J: TRBJ2-2
DNA: TGTGCCAGCAGCTTAGGATTGGCCGGGGAGCTGTTTTTT
CDR3: CASSLGLAGELFF

V: TRBV28
size: -
D: -
J: TRBJ1-2
DNA: TGTGCCAGCAGCCCGGGGGGGGGCGAGTATGGCTACACCTTC
CDR3: CASSPGGGEYGYTF

V: TRBV4-3
size: -
D: -
J: TRBJ2-1
DNA: TGCGCCAGCAGCCAAGATAGGGTCAGGACTACCCTCTACAATGAGCAGTTCTTC
CDR3: CASSQDRVRTTLYNEQFF

V: TRBV5-6
size: -
D: -
J: TRBJ2-1
DNA: TGTGCCAGCAGCTTGTTTTACAATGAGCAGTTCTTC
CDR3: CASSLFYNEQFF

V: TRBV7-9
size: once
D: -
J: TRBJ1-1
DNA: TGTGCCAGCAGTGTGGGAATGGGGAACACTGAAGCTTTCTTT
CDR3: CASSVGMGNTEAFF

V: TRBV10-3
size: -
D: TRBD2
J: TRBJ2-2
DNA: TGTGCCATCGCAGGACTAGCGACCATTAACACCGGGGAGCTGTTTTTT
CDR3: CAIAGLATINTGELFF

V: TRBV6-2/TRBV6-3
size: -
D: -
J: TRBJ2-3
DNA: TGTGCCAGCAGTTTATATAGGGCTCAGTATTTT
CDR3: CASSLYRAQYF

V: TRBV7-2
size: -
D: -
J: TRBJ2-7
DNA: TGTGCCAGCAGCACAGCTACAGGGACCTACGAGCAGTACTTC
CDR3: CASSTATGTYEQYF

V: TRBV29-1
size: -
D: -
J: TRBJ1-1
DNA: TGCAGCGTTGAAGATATCGCCCTTTATGAAGCTTTCTTT
CDR3: CSVEDIALYEAFF

V: TRBV6-5
size: -
D: -
J: TRBJ2-1
DNA: TGTGCCAGCAAGGGCGGCGCTGCCTACAATGAGCAGTTCTTC
CDR3: CASKGGAAYNEQFF

V: TRBV5-4
size: -
D: TRBD1
J: TRBJ1-2
DNA: TGTGCCAGCACTTACGGGGGACAGGGTGACTATGGCTACACCTTC
CDR3: CASTYGGQGDYGYTF

V: TRBV10-3
size: -
D: -
J: TRBJ1-2
DNA: TGTGCCATCAGTGAGTTCACAGCGGGTAACTATGGCTACACCTTC
CDR3: CAISEFTAGNYGYTF

V: TRBV9
size: -
D: -
J: TRBJ2-1
DNA: TGTGCCAGCAGCGTGGGCTCCGAGCCCTACAATGAGCAGTTCTTC
CDR3: CASSVGSEPYNEQFF

V: TRBV6-2/TRBV6-3
size: -
D: -
J: TRBJ2-2
DNA: TGTGCCAGCAGTTTCAACGGGAACACCGGGGAGCTGTTTTTT
CDR3: CASSFNGNTGELFF

V: TRBV24-1
size: -
D: TRBD2
J: TRBJ2-1
DNA: TGTGCCACCAGTGACCCGGGAGGGCCTAATGAGCAGTTCTTC
CDR3: CATSDPGGPNEQFF

V: TRBV9
size: -
D: -
J: TRBJ1-1
DNA: TGTGCCAGCAGCGTCGAGGGGAACACTGAAGCTTTCTTT
CDR3: CASSVEGNTEAFF

V: TRBV4-3
size: -
D: -
J: TRBJ1-4
DNA: TGCGCCAGCAGCCCGGTGGGGGTCGAAAACGAAAAACTGTTTTTT
CDR3: CASSPVGVENEKLFF

V: TRBV27
size: -
D: -
J: TRBJ2-1
DNA: TGTGCCAGCAGTTTAGGGGGCTCCTACAATGAGCAGTTCTTC
CDR3: CASSLGGSYNEQFF

V: TRBV9
size: -
D: -
J: TRBJ2-7
DNA: TGTGCCAGCAGCCCATCGGGGGCAAGCTCCTACGAGCAGTACTTC
CDR3: CASSPSGASSYEQYF

V: TRBV5-1
size: -
D: TRBD2
J: TRBJ2-1
DNA: TGCGCCAGCAGCTTCACTAGCGGGGGCACAATGAAGCAGTTCTTC
CDR3: CASSFTSGGTMKQFF

V: TRBV7-9
size: few
D: -
J: TRBJ2-7
DNA: TGTGCCAGCAGCCCCCCCGGACAGAACTACGAGCAGTACTTC
CDR3: CASSPPGQNYEQYF

V: TRBV18
size: -
D: -
J: TRBJ2-7
DNA: TGTGCCAGCTCACCCGGGGAATCCTACGAGCAGTACTTC
CDR3: CASSPGESYEQYF

V: TRBV6-5
size: -
D: TRBD1
J: TRBJ1-1
DNA: TGTGCCAGCAGTTACTCGACAGGGAGGTCCACTGAAGCTTTCTTT
CDR3: CASSYSTGRSTEAFF

V: TRBV6-5
size: -
D: -
J: TRBJ2-7
DNA: TGTGCCAGCAGTTACTCTGGCGGTAGCTCCTACGAGCAGTACTTC
CDR3: CASSYSGGSSYEQYF

V: TRBV6-5
size: -
D: -
J: TRBJ2-7
DNA: TGTGCCAGCAGTTACTATACTAGTGATGGGTTCTACGAGCAGTACTTC
CDR3: CASSYYTSDGFYEQYF

V: TRBV13
size: -
D: -
J: TRBJ1-1
DNA: TGTGCCAGCAGCTTAGGCAGGGGTGGGACTGAAGCTTTCTTT
CDR3: CASSLGRGGTEAFF

V: TRBV14
size: -
D: -
J: TRBJ2-7
DNA: TGTGCCAGCAGCCAAGACGCCTACGAGCAGTACTTC
CDR3: CASSQDAYEQYF

V: TRBV27
size: -
D: TRBD2
J: TRBJ2-3
DNA: TGTGCCAGCGGACTAGCGAGGGGCACAGATACGCAGTATTTT
CDR3: CASGLARGTDTQYF